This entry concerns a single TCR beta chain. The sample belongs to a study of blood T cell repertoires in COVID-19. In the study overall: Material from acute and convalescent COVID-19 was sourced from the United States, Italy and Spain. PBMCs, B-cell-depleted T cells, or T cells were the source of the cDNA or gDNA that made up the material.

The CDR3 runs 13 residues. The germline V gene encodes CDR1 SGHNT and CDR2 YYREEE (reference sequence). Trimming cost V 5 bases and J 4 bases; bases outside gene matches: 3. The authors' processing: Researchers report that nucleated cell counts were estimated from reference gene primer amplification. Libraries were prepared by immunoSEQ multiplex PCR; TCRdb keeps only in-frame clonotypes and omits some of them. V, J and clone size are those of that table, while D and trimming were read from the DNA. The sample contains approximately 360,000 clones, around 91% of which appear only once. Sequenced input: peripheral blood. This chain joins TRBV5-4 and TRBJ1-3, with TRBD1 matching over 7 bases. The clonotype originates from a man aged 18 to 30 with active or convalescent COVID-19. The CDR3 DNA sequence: TGTGCCAGCAGTTCGGACAGGGGAAACACCATATATTTT. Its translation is CASSSDRGNTIYF.